This is a list of T cell receptor beta chains from one sample in a study of T cells in Graves' hyperthyroidism and ophthalmopathy. TCRdb itself ran the multiplex PCR reads through MiXCR, one entry per CDR3 protein. The sample lists about 590,000 distinct CDR3 sequences, 13% to 15% occurring once. The sample taken for sequencing was blood. These receptors all stem from a woman younger than 35 with Graves' ophthalmopathy. Each CDR3 is given with its conserved first and last residue. Part of the rows lack a size; the others show once, few, many or a class for expanded clones.

16 | NA | TRBJ2-7 | TRBV19 | CASSLPYGTSGYEQYF
14 | many | TRBJ2-7 | TRBV20-1 | CSARDSDRGSEQYF
13 | many | TRBJ2-7 | TRBV6-1 | CATGTSGLYEQYF
19 | NA | TRBJ2-4 | TRBV6-5 | CASSYSPWTALLAKNIQYF
14 | many | TRBJ2-5 | TRBV7-9 | CASSFTGGAETQYF
14 | many | TRBJ2-5 | TRBV3-1 | CASSQEGGEETQYF
15 | many | TRBJ2-1 | TRBV18 | CASSPGTGGYNEQFF
14 | many | TRBJ2-1 | TRBV7-9 | CASQGQTVYNEQFF
13 | many | TRBJ2-7 | TRBV6-6 | CASSYGGLAEQYF
16 | NA | TRBJ1-2 | TRBV4-1 | CASSPDSGLSNYGYTF
15 | many | TRBJ1-1 | TRBV20-1 | CSARDLDRGLGEAFF
17 | many | TRBJ2-1 | TRBV5-1 | CASSLVGLREGYNEQFF
15 | many | TRBJ1-4 | TRBV7-9 | CASSLTTGTNEKLFF
13 | few | TRBJ2-7 | TRBV19 | CASSIQRDYEQYF
16 | many | TRBJ1-5 | TRBV6-2/TRBV6-3 | CASSRRTGDSNQPQHF
13 | once | TRBJ1-2 | TRBV19 | CASGQLVNYGYTF
17 | NA | TRBJ2-3 | TRBV11-3 | CASSLDLGSDLTDTQYF
11 | NA | TRBJ2-7 | TRBV20-1 | CSALDEYEQYF
16 | many | TRBJ1-1 | TRBV5-8 | CASSSGQGLILAEAFF
17 | NA | TRBJ2-3 | TRBV18 | CASSRPRTSVGTDTQYF
14 | many | TRBJ1-4 | TRBV28 | CASAVRATNEKLFF
13 | few | TRBJ1-2 | TRBV20-1 | CSANTGTNYGYTF
14 | few | TRBJ2-3 | TRBV19 | CASRLAGETDTQYF
14 | many | TRBJ1-1 | TRBV27 | CASSLEDQNTEAFF
16 | NA | TRBJ1-5 | TRBV5-8 | CASSLASGQGNQPQHF
15 | many | TRBJ1-1 | TRBV10-3 | CAISEAGTGNTEAFF
14 | many | TRBJ1-5 | TRBV12-3/TRBV12-4 | CASGGQGGNQPQHF
14 | many | TRBJ2-7 | TRBV7-3 | CASSLGQGSYGQYF
19 | few | TRBJ2-7 | TRBV7-9 | CASSLGPGLAIRSSYEQYF
16 | NA | TRBJ1-2 | TRBV20-1 | CSARPSGQTDFYGYTF
14 | many | TRBJ2-7 | TRBV30 | CAWSVDPSSYEQYF
14 | NA | TRBJ2-7 | TRBV24-1 | CATSVGVGLDEQYF
18 | NA | TRBJ2-2 | TRBV6-2/TRBV6-3 | CASSVPSGRATNTGELFF
19 | few | TRBJ2-6 | TRBV19 | CASSSRRGTGNSGANVLTF
15 | few | TRBJ2-3 | TRBV9 | CASSVATSGTDTQYF
15 | many | TRBJ1-4 | TRBV18 | CASSPPGQVNEKLFF
15 | few | TRBJ2-1 | TRBV6-2/TRBV6-3 | CASSYGGHGTSEQFF
15 | many | TRBJ2-2 | TRBV12-3/TRBV12-4 | CASNSIAGEAGELFF
17 | NA | TRBJ2-2 | TRBV4-1 | CASKGSGQRPNTGELFF
16 | many | TRBJ1-4 | TRBV28 | CASSPGQGVLNEKLFF
15 | many | TRBJ1-1 | TRBV24-1 | CATSDFSGGRAEAFF